This T cell receptor beta chain comes out of a study of blood T cell repertoires in COVID-19. Study information: COVID-19 samples, acute and convalescent, were from the United States, Italy and Spain. Sources were T cells, B-cell-depleted T cells, or PBMCs; the material itself was cDNA or gDNA.

Original processing methods: Reference gene primers were amplified, and this amplification served to estimate nucleated cell counts. Profiled with immunoSEQ multiplex PCR; TCRdb holds only in-frame clones, not every one. V and J calls and clone size are as listed in that table; D and trimming were resolved from the DNA. The table lists under 500,000 clones, 85% to 90% of them singletons, with 0.95% to 1.3% in the top ten. This clone was seen only a few times. Participants spanned ages roughly 18 to 90 years and resided in about two dozen US areas. Sequencing used PBMCs or T cells enriched from blood (not recorded which). The sequence derives from a young man who had recovered from COVID-19.

The CDR3 sequence is CASRQGPSYGYTF. DNA of the CDR3: TGTGCCAGCAGACAGGGACCGAGCTATGGCTACACCTTC. The chain couples TRBV28 to TRBJ1-2; D might be TRBD1 (6 bases). The V gene's germline CDR1 is MDHEN and CDR2 SYDVKM. CDR3 size: 13 residues. Trimming cost V 6 bases and J 4 bases, with 12 bases left between them.